The clone carrying this T cell receptor beta chain is a singleton in its sample. The data were taken from a study of blood T cell repertoires in COVID-19. On the study more broadly: The United States, Italy and Spain were the sources of the acute and convalescent COVID-19 samples. PBMCs, B-cell-depleted T cells, or T cells were the source of the cDNA or gDNA that made up the material.

In the source study's methods: Nucleated cell number was recorded as an estimate derived from reference gene primer amplification. Generated by immunoSEQ multiplex PCR, the TCRdb table keeps only in-frame clones and is missing some. The V and J calls and clone size were taken over from that table, and D and trimming were inferred from the DNA. The sample carries about 24,000 clones, roughly nine tenths recorded once. This clonotype originated in a man aged 70 or older with COVID-19, enrolled during active disease. The specimen was peripheral blood.

CDR3 protein: CASSPREWDRETQYF. CDR3 sequence (DNA): TGTGCCAGCTCACCGAGGGAGTGGGATCGGGAGACCCAGTACTTC. This rearrangement joins TRBV18 to TRBJ2-5, with a weak D call TRBD2 (5 bases). The germline V gene has CDR1 KGHSH and CDR2 LQKENI. This CDR3 has 15 amino acids. V lost 3 bases and J 5 bases, leaving 16 bases between the germline ends. The variable domain in full, with the rest retrieved from reference TRBV18 and TRBJ2-5, is NAGVMQNPRHLVRRRGQEARLRCSPMKGHSHVYWYRQLPEEGLKFMVYLQKENIIDESGMPKERFSAEFPKEGPSILRIQQVVRGDSAAYFCASSPREWDRETQYFGPGTRLLVL.